These T cell receptor beta chains were read from a single sample in a study of lymphopenia after photon versus proton radiotherapy. Profiled with immunoSEQ multiplex PCR; TCRdb holds only in-frame clones, not every one. The profile shows about 12,000 clones, less than 90% of them singletons. The sample consisted of peripheral blood, taken from a patient treated with photon-based radiotherapy. These receptors originate from a man in his 60s with pancreatic cancer. Both conserved end residues are part of each CDR3. D genes are given only for firm matches. A clone size is listed for some rows: how often the clone was seen (once, few, many), or a class if it is expanded.

d_gene: .; abundance: .; j_gene: TRBJ1-2; v_gene: TRBV6-5; CDR3aa: CASSSGGDGYTF; CDR3nt: TGTGCCAGCAGTTCGGGGGGAGATGGCTACACCTTC
d_gene: .; abundance: .; j_gene: TRBJ2-1; v_gene: TRBV4-2; CDR3aa: CASSQDITGEQFF; CDR3nt: TGTGCCAGCAGCCAAGATATTACGGGGGAGCAGTTCTTC
d_gene: .; abundance: .; j_gene: TRBJ2-5; v_gene: TRBV6-1; CDR3aa: CASALLQLVRETQYF; CDR3nt: TGTGCCAGCGCACTGCTCCAGCTAGTGAGGGAGACCCAGTACTTC
d_gene: .; abundance: .; j_gene: TRBJ1-5; v_gene: TRBV30; CDR3aa: CAWSVQSNQPQHF; CDR3nt: TGTGCCTGGAGTGTACAGAGCAATCAGCCCCAGCATTTT
d_gene: .; abundance: .; j_gene: TRBJ1-3; v_gene: TRBV9; CDR3aa: CASSVSGGFSGNTIYF; CDR3nt: TGTGCCAGCAGCGTCAGCGGCGGATTCTCTGGAAACACCATATATTTT
d_gene: .; abundance: .; j_gene: TRBJ1-5; v_gene: TRBV13; CDR3aa: CASSRMGPGQPQHF; CDR3nt: TGTGCCAGCAGCCGCATGGGACCTGGGCAGCCCCAGCATTTT
d_gene: .; abundance: .; j_gene: TRBJ1-2; v_gene: TRBV14; CDR3aa: CASSQDRNNYGYTF; CDR3nt: TGTGCCAGCAGCCAAGATCGAAATAACTATGGCTACACCTTC
d_gene: .; abundance: .; j_gene: TRBJ1-2; v_gene: TRBV14; CDR3aa: CASRPSTGSVYGYTF; CDR3nt: TGTGCCAGCAGGCCTTCGACAGGAAGTGTCTATGGCTACACCTTC
d_gene: TRBD1; abundance: .; j_gene: TRBJ2-7; v_gene: TRBV2; CDR3aa: CASSLFLGTAYF; CDR3nt: TGTGCCAGCAGCCTCTTTCTGGGGACAGCGTACTTC
d_gene: .; abundance: .; j_gene: TRBJ2-7; v_gene: TRBV11-2; CDR3aa: CASSLGQSYEQYF; CDR3nt: TGTGCCAGCAGCTTAGGACAGAGCTACGAGCAGTACTTC
d_gene: .; abundance: .; j_gene: TRBJ2-1; v_gene: TRBV6-5; CDR3aa: CASTEPWGHNEQFF; CDR3nt: TGTGCCAGCACCGAACCGTGGGGACACAATGAGCAGTTCTTC
d_gene: .; abundance: .; j_gene: TRBJ2-5; v_gene: TRBV28; CDR3aa: CAMGGQRRGTQYF; CDR3nt: TGTGCCATGGGGGGCCAGAGAAGAGGGACCCAGTACTTC
d_gene: TRBD2; abundance: .; j_gene: TRBJ2-1; v_gene: TRBV6-7; CDR3aa: CAGGGTPGNEQFF; CDR3nt: TGTGCCGGGGGGGGGACCCCTGGGAATGAGCAGTTCTTC
d_gene: .; abundance: few; j_gene: TRBJ2-5; v_gene: TRBV6-5; CDR3aa: CASSESYGETQYF; CDR3nt: TGTGCCAGCAGTGAATCGTACGGGGAGACCCAGTACTTC
d_gene: TRBD1; abundance: .; j_gene: TRBJ2-2; v_gene: TRBV19; CDR3aa: CASNGQGARTGELFF; CDR3nt: TGTGCCAGTAACGGGCAGGGGGCAAGGACCGGGGAGCTGTTTTTT
d_gene: .; abundance: .; j_gene: TRBJ1-1; v_gene: TRBV29-1; CDR3aa: CSVVFTEAFF; CDR3nt: TGCAGCGTAGTGTTCACTGAAGCTTTCTTT
d_gene: .; abundance: .; j_gene: TRBJ1-2; v_gene: TRBV4-2; CDR3aa: CASSQDRAIGYGYTF; CDR3nt: TGTGCCAGCAGCCAAGACCGCGCCATTGGCTATGGCTACACCTTC
d_gene: .; abundance: .; j_gene: TRBJ2-7; v_gene: TRBV28; CDR3aa: CASGLPASEQYF; CDR3nt: TGTGCCAGCGGGCTGCCTGCGAGCGAGCAGTACTTC